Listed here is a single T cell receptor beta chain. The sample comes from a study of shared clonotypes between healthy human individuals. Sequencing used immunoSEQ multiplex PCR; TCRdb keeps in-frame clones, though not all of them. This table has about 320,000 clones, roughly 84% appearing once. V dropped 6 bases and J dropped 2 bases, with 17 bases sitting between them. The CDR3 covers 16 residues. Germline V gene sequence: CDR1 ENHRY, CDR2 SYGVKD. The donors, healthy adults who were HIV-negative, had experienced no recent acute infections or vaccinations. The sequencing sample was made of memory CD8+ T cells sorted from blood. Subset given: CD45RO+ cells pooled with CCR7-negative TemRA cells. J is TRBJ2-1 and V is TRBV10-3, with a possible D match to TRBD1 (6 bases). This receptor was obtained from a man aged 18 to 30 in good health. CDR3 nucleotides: TGTGCCATCAGCCCAAGAACAGGGAGACCCTACAATGAGCAGTTCTTC. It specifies CAISPRTGRPYNEQFF.